A selection of T cell receptor beta chains follows, all from one sample in a study of blood T cell repertoires in COVID-19. TCRdb keeps only in-frame clones here, not all; method: immunoSEQ multiplex PCR. The sample carries 180,000 or so clones, roughly nine tenths recorded once. What was sequenced was peripheral blood. These receptors were taken from a woman aged 60-70 years with COVID-19, enrolled during active disease. CDR3s include the opening cysteine and the closing phenylalanine or tryptophan. The D gene is left open where the match is weak. Size is omitted from some rows. Given values are once, few, many or a class for expanded clones.

>TRBD1|14|TRBJ2-5|-|TRBV7-2
TGTGCCAGCACCGAACAGGGGTACCAAGAGACCCAGTACTTC
CASTEQGYQETQYF
>-|12|TRBJ2-7|-|TRBV11-3
TGTGCCAGCAGCTTATCAGAATACGAGCAGTACTTC
CASSLSEYEQYF
>TRBD1|17|TRBJ1-1|-|TRBV5-6
TGTGCCAGCAGCTTAGGGACAGGGGCGTCTCTGAACACTGAAGCTTTCTTT
CASSLGTGASLNTEAFF
>-|17|TRBJ1-5|-|TRBV19
TGTGCCAGTAGTGGCCGAGCTGGGGGCTCGAGCAATCAGCCCCAGCATTTT
CASSGRAGGSSNQPQHF
>-|16|TRBJ2-7|-|TRBV4-2
TGTGCCAGCAGCCAAGAAAGGACTGGCGCCTCATACGAGCAGTACTTC
CASSQERTGASYEQYF
>TRBD1|15|TRBJ1-4|-|TRBV7-3
TGTGCCAGCAGCTCGGCAGGGGGAGTTAATGAAAAACTGTTTTTT
CASSSAGGVNEKLFF
>-|17|TRBJ2-3|once|TRBV14
TGTGCCAGCAGCCAATACCTGGGGGGTTGGATGGCAGATACGCAGTATTTT
CASSQYLGGWMADTQYF
>-|12|TRBJ2-7|-|TRBV21-1
TGTGCCAGCAGCCGGGACAACTACGAGCAGTACTTC
CASSRDNYEQYF
>-|13|TRBJ1-4|-|TRBV6-6
TGTGCCAGCAACAGGGCAACTAATGAAAAACTGTTTTTT
CASNRATNEKLFF
>TRBD1|17|TRBJ2-5|-|TRBV24-1
TGTGCCACCAGTGACCCACAACCGGGACAGGGATTAGAGACCCAGTACTTC
CATSDPQPGQGLETQYF
>TRBD1|16|TRBJ2-7|-|TRBV30
TGTGCCTGGAGTGAAAAGCCGGGACAGGCCCGGTGGGAGCAGTACTTC
CAWSEKPGQARWEQYF
>TRBD2|14|TRBJ2-5|-|TRBV7-2
TGTGCCAGCAGCTTAGTCCTAGCGGGAGAGACCCAGTACTTC
CASSLVLAGETQYF
>TRBD1|16|TRBJ2-5|few|TRBV29-1
TGCAGCGTTGAAGTCATCAGGGACAGGGTCCAAGAGACCCAGTACTTC
CSVEVIRDRVQETQYF
>-|17|TRBJ1-2|-|TRBV19
TGTGCCAGTAGTATAGATTCCATCACGGGGTCGGGCTATGGCTACACCTTC
CASSIDSITGSGYGYTF
>-|13|TRBJ1-6|-|TRBV6-5
TGTGCCAGCAGTTACTCTTACGGGTCACCCCTCCACTTT
CASSYSYGSPLHF
>-|14|TRBJ1-5|few|TRBV24-1
TGTGCCACCCGAGGATCAGGGGACAATCAGCCCCAGCATTTT
CATRGSGDNQPQHF
>-|11|TRBJ1-6|-|TRBV28
TGTGCCAGCAGTAATATATCACCCCTCCACTTT
CASSNISPLHF
>TRBD2|16|TRBJ2-7|-|TRBV6-5
TGTGCCAGCAGTTACTCAATGGTAGCGGGCATGAACGAGCAGTACTTC
CASSYSMVAGMNEQYF
>-|15|TRBJ2-7|-|TRBV9
TGTGCCAGCAGCCCGGACTCCCGGAGCTCCTACGAGCAGTACTTC
CASSPDSRSSYEQYF
>-|15|TRBJ1-5|-|TRBV7-2
TGTGCCAGCAGCTTTAGTGGACAGAACAATCAGCCCCAGCATTTT
CASSFSGQNNQPQHF
>TRBD1|16|TRBJ2-1|-|TRBV19
TGTGCCAGTAGTACCGGGACAGGGCCATCCTACAATGAGCAGTTCTTC
CASSTGTGPSYNEQFF
>TRBD1|14|TRBJ1-3|-|TRBV5-6
TGTGCCAGCAGCACGACAGGGGTCGGAAACACCATATATTTT
CASSTTGVGNTIYF
>TRBD1|17|TRBJ2-1|-|TRBV4-3
TGCGCCAGCAGCCAAGATGGTCGGGGACAGGGATCCCATGAGCAGTTCTTC
CASSQDGRGQGSHEQFF
>-|12|TRBJ1-6|-|TRBV12-3/TRBV12-4
TGTGCCAGCAGTTTTTCCCGTTCACCCCTCCACTTT
CASSFSRSPLHF
>TRBD1|14|TRBJ2-3|-|TRBV19
TGTGCCAGTAAACGGGACAGGAGCACAGATACGCAGTATTTT
CASKRDRSTDTQYF
>-|13|TRBJ1-5|-|TRBV11-2
TGTGCCAGCAGCTTAGAACAATTTTCGCCCCAGCATTTT
CASSLEQFSPQHF
>TRBD1|15|TRBJ1-5|-|TRBV3-1/TRBV3-2
TGTGCCAGCAGCCAAGATTTACAGGGGTTTCAGCCCCAGCATTTT
CASSQDLQGFQPQHF
>-|12|TRBJ1-5|-|TRBV5-4
TGTGCCAGCAGCTTGCCTAATCAGCCCCAGCATTTT
CASSLPNQPQHF
>-|15|TRBJ2-7|-|TRBV27
TGTGCCAGCAGTTTTGAACCGGGACTCTCCTACGAGCAGTACTTC
CASSFEPGLSYEQYF
>-|16|TRBJ1-5|-|TRBV10-1
TGCGCCAGCAGTCGGAGAGGCACTACCTACAATCAGCCCCAGCATTTT
CASSRRGTTYNQPQHF
>TRBD2|16|TRBJ2-3|-|TRBV11-3
TGTGCCAGCAGCCGAGGCAGCGGGAGCGGCACAGATACGCAGTATTTT
CASSRGSGSGTDTQYF
>-|15|TRBJ1-1|-|TRBV27
TGTGCCAGCAGTTTATCGACCAGGCTGAACACTGAAGCTTTCTTT
CASSLSTRLNTEAFF
>-|16|TRBJ1-6|-|TRBV7-2
TGTGCCAGCAGCTTAGTAGCGGGCTTGAGGTATTCACCCCTCCACTTT
CASSLVAGLRYSPLHF
>TRBD2|16|TRBJ2-5|-|TRBV28
TGTGCCAGCAGTTTATCGGGACTAGGGAAGACAGAGACCCAGTACTTC
CASSLSGLGKTETQYF
>-|13|TRBJ2-7|once|TRBV6-2/TRBV6-3
TGTGCCAGCAGTTACACTGACTCCTACGAGCAGTACTTC
CASSYTDSYEQYF
>TRBD2|16|TRBJ2-1|-|TRBV7-2
TGTGCCAGCAGCTACCTAGCGGGTTCCTCCTACAATGAGCAGTTCTTC
CASSYLAGSSYNEQFF
>-|11|TRBJ1-2|-|TRBV10-1
TGCGCCAGCCGGACACTCCATGGCTACACCTTC
CASRTLHGYTF